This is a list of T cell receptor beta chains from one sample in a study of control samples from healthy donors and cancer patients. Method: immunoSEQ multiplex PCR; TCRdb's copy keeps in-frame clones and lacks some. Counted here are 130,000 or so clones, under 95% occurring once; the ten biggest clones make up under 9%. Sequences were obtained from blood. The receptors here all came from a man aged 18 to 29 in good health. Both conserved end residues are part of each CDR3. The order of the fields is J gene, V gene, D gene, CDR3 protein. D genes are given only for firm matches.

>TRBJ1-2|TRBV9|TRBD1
CASSPRDRVMDGYTF
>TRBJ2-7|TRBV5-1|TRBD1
CASSLQGADYEQYF
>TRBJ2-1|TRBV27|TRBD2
CASISGASGVGEQFF
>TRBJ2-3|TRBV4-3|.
CASSQVGLASYTSTDTQYF
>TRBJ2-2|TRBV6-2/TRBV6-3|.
CASSYGQANTGELFF
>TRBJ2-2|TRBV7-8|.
CASSLRNYANTGELFF
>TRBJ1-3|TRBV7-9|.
CASSQNRQGTGNTIYF
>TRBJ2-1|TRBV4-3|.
CASSPTGSYNEQFF
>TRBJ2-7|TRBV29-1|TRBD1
CSATGTGVSYEQYF
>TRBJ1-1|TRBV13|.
CASSLEGVGEAFF
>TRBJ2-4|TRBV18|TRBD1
CASSPDRGRNIQYF
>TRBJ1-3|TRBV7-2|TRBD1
CAVRQGVNGNTIYF
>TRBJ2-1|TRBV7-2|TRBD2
CASSSSGGNYNEQFF
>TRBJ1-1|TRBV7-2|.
CASSPKWTDTEAFF
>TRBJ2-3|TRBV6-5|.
CASSYSLAQNTDTQYF
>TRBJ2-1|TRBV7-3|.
CASSSRGGSYNEQFF